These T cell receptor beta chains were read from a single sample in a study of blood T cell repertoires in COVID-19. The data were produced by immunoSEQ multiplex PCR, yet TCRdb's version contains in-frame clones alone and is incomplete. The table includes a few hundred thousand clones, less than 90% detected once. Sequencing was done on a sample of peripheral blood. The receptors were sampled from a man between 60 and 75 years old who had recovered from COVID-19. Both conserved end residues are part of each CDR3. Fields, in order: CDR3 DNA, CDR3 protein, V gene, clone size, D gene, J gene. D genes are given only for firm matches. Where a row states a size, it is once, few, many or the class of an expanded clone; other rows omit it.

cdr3_nt: TGTGCCAGCAGCCCCGGTTATAGTACCACAGATACGCAGTATTTT
cdr3_aa: CASSPGYSTTDTQYF
v_call: TRBV16
clone_size: -
d_call: -
j_call: TRBJ2-3

cdr3_nt: TGTGCCAGCAGTGAATCTAGACGGAATAGCAATCAGCCCCAGCATTTT
cdr3_aa: CASSESRRNSNQPQHF
v_call: TRBV6-1
clone_size: -
d_call: -
j_call: TRBJ1-5

cdr3_nt: TGTGCCAGTAGTATCTCCTCGATCGGGGGACAGGGGAATTCACCCCTCCACTTT
cdr3_aa: CASSISSIGGQGNSPLHF
v_call: TRBV19
clone_size: -
d_call: TRBD1
j_call: TRBJ1-6

cdr3_nt: TGTGCCAGCAGCCGCAAAGGGGGCGCCTACGAGCAGTACTTC
cdr3_aa: CASSRKGGAYEQYF
v_call: TRBV3-1/TRBV3-2
clone_size: -
d_call: TRBD1
j_call: TRBJ2-7

cdr3_nt: TGTGCCAGCAGCCCGGTTAAACAGGCTAACTATGGCTACACCTTC
cdr3_aa: CASSPVKQANYGYTF
v_call: TRBV3-1/TRBV3-2
clone_size: -
d_call: -
j_call: TRBJ1-2

cdr3_nt: TGTGCCAGCAGCGGTGGCGGGAGTTCCTACGAGCAGTACTTC
cdr3_aa: CASSGGGSSYEQYF
v_call: TRBV5-5
clone_size: -
d_call: TRBD2
j_call: TRBJ2-7

cdr3_nt: TGTGCCAGCAGCCGCCGACAGGGCTATGGCTACACCTTC
cdr3_aa: CASSRRQGYGYTF
v_call: TRBV7-2
clone_size: many
d_call: TRBD1
j_call: TRBJ1-2

cdr3_nt: TGTGCCAGCAGTGAATTAGGGACAGGGGGCGGTGGCTATGGCTACACCTTC
cdr3_aa: CASSELGTGGGGYGYTF
v_call: TRBV25-1
clone_size: -
d_call: TRBD1
j_call: TRBJ1-2

cdr3_nt: TGCGCCAGCAGCTTGGAGCGGGGCGGCTATGGCTACACCTTC
cdr3_aa: CASSLERGGYGYTF
v_call: TRBV5-1
clone_size: -
d_call: -
j_call: TRBJ1-2

cdr3_nt: TGTGCCACCAGTGGGCCTAGCGGGAACAATGAGCAGTTCTTC
cdr3_aa: CATSGPSGNNEQFF
v_call: TRBV24-1
clone_size: once
d_call: TRBD2
j_call: TRBJ2-1

cdr3_nt: TGTGCCAGCCCTAGCTCCTACGAGCAGTACTTC
cdr3_aa: CASPSSYEQYF
v_call: TRBV18
clone_size: -
d_call: -
j_call: TRBJ2-7

cdr3_nt: TGTGCCAGCAGCTTGATCCGCCTAGCGGCAAGCTACAATGAGCAGTTCTTC
cdr3_aa: CASSLIRLAASYNEQFF
v_call: TRBV5-5
clone_size: few
d_call: TRBD2
j_call: TRBJ2-1

cdr3_nt: TGTGCCACCCGCGGGACCAATTACAATGAGCAGTTCTTC
cdr3_aa: CATRGTNYNEQFF
v_call: TRBV6-6
clone_size: -
d_call: -
j_call: TRBJ2-1

cdr3_nt: TGCGCCAGCAGCTTTAGCGGGAGCACAGATACGCAGTATTTT
cdr3_aa: CASSFSGSTDTQYF
v_call: TRBV5-1
clone_size: -
d_call: TRBD2
j_call: TRBJ2-3

cdr3_nt: TGTGCCAGCAGCACACGCAAAGGGCTCCGGGACAGGGGGCTTGTGTGTACCGGGGAGCTGTTTTTT
cdr3_aa: CASSTRKGLRDRGLVCTGELFF
v_call: TRBV21-1
clone_size: -
d_call: -
j_call: TRBJ2-2

cdr3_nt: TGTGCCAGCAGTTCGACCGTGGGGAGCTCCTACAATGAGCAGTTCTTC
cdr3_aa: CASSSTVGSSYNEQFF
v_call: TRBV27
clone_size: -
d_call: -
j_call: TRBJ2-1

cdr3_nt: TGTGCCAGCAGTGCTATTTCCAGCGTGTGGTTCTTC
cdr3_aa: CASSAISSVWFF
v_call: TRBV2
clone_size: -
d_call: -
j_call: TRBJ2-1

cdr3_nt: TGTGCCAGCAGCTCTAACACCCGAGGGGGCGCTTTCTTT
cdr3_aa: CASSSNTRGGAFF
v_call: TRBV27
clone_size: -
d_call: TRBD1
j_call: TRBJ1-1